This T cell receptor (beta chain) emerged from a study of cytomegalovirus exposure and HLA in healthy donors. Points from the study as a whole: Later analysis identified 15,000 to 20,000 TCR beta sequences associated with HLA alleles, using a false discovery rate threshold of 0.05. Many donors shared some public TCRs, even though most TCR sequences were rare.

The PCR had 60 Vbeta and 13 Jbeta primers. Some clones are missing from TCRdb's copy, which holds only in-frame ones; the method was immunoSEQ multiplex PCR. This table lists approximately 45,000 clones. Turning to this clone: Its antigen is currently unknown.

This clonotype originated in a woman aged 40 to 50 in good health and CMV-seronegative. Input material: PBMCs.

The CDR3 is CASSLGQGGYEQYF. Here the CDR3 DNA reads TGTGCCAGCAGCTTAGGACAGGGGGGATACGAGCAGTACTTC. The V call is TRBV7-2, the J call TRBJ2-7; TRBD1 aligns across 9 bases. This CDR3 has 14 amino acids. CDR1 and CDR2 from the germline V gene are SGHTA and FQGNSA. V lost 1 base and J lost 4; bases outside the gene matches: 2.